This T cell receptor beta chain was documented in a study of CD8+CD57+ T cells in acquired aplastic anemia. The TCR beta profiling, which covered VDJ combination and CDR3 sequence, was carried out using genomic DNA as the template. One entry per CDR3 protein results from TCRdb running MiXCR on the reads. The sample shows about 40,000 distinct CDR3 sequences, roughly three fifths of them seen only once. Previously, flow cytometry had revealed CD8+CD57+ cell expansion in the patients chosen for sequencing. The germline V and J ends were trimmed by 4 bases and 2 bases, with 9 bases remaining between them. The CDR3 has 13 residues. CDR1 is DFQATT, CDR2 SNEGSKA, per germline (reference sequence).

The source of this sequence is a human donor with aplastic anemia. The sequenced material came from sorted CD4+, CD8+, or CD8+CD57+ T cells (not recorded which) from PBMCs. The chain combines TRBV20-1 with TRBJ1-5; TRBD1 is a possible D gene (5 bases). CDR3 nucleotides: TGCAGTGCTAAACAGGTTGGCAATCAGCCCCAGCATTTT. Its protein product is CSAKQVGNQPQHF.